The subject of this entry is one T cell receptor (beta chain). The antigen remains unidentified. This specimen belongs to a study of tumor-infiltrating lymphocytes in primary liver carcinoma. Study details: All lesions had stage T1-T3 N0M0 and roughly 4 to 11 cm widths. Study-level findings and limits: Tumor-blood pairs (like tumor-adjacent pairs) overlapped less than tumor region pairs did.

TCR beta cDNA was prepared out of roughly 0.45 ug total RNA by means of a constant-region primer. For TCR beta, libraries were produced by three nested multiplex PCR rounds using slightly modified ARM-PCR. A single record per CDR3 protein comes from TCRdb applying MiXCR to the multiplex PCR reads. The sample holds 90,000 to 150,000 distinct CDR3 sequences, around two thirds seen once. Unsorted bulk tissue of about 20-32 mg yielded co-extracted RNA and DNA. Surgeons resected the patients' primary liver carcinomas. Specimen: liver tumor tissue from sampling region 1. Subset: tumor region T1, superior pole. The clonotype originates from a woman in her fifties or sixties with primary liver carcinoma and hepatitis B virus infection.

CDR3 amino acids: CASSQSSTGDNQPQHF. In nucleotides, the CDR3 is TGCGCCAGCAGTCAATCGAGTACAGGGGACAATCAGCCCCAGCATTTT. The chain joins TRBV23-1 to TRBJ1-5, with 7 bases identical to TRBD1. TRBV23-1 carries the ORF label, with uncertain function. CDR3 length: 16 amino acids. The ends lost 0 bases at V and 3 bases at J; junction bases unmatched: 5.